These 21 T cell receptor beta chains were sequenced from one sample in a study of blood T cell repertoires in COVID-19 (TCRdb year 2020). Libraries were prepared through the immunoSEQ multiplex PCR assay. Sourced from immuneACCESS, this table was stored by TCRdb with only in-frame sequences that have V and J called. A share of the clones is absent; for the studies checked, an unresolved V gene accounts for under half, and the remainder has no known explanation. In this sample the table shows 200,000 to 250,000 clones, more than 85% of which occur a single time. Of the sample, approximately 2.9% falls within the top ten clones. Sequencing was done on a sample of peripheral blood. The receptors stem from a man in his 60s with acute or convalescent COVID-19.

This clone was found once. V gene TRBV6-1 combines with J gene TRBJ2-7; TRBD2 matches 8 bases. With V trimmed by 2 bases and J by 7 bases, 13 bases remained unmatched. The germline gives CDR1 MNHNS, CDR2 SASEGT. CDR3 length: 16 amino acids. The CDR3 DNA follows: TGTGCCAGCAGTGAAAGGGAGCGGGGGCCCTCCTGGGAGCAGTACTTC. Translating gives CASSERERGPSWEQYF.

The chain employs TRBV11-3 and TRBJ2-1, with 11 bases aligning to TRBD2. The CDR3 sequence is 17 residues long. After removal of 5 bases from V and 7 bases from J, the junction contained 13 bases not matched to a gene. From germline, CDR1 is SGHNT and CDR2 YENEEA. CDR3 in amino acids: CASSPSLLAGEGNEQFF. The CDR3 nucleotides are TGTGCCAGCAGCCCCAGCCTACTAGCGGGGGAGGGAAATGAGCAGTTCTTC.

This clone was detected only a few times. The chain links TRBV30 to TRBJ2-3; 7 nucleotides agree with TRBD2. Germline V lookup: CDR1 GTSNPN, CDR2 SVGIG (reference sequence). The CDR3 is 14 amino acids. V was clipped by 2 bases and J by 4 bases; unmatched bases: 6. CDR3 sequence: CAWSSGSGADTQYF. As DNA, the CDR3 is TGTGCCTGGAGTTCAGGGAGCGGGGCAGATACGCAGTATTTT.

This sequence joins TRBV7-9 and TRBJ2-5; 7 bases fit TRBD1. The CDR3 consists of 14 residues. The ends lost 5 bases at V and 2 bases at J; junction bases unmatched: 5. Germline CDR1 reads SEHNR; CDR2 reads FQNEAQ (reference sequence). CDR3 sequence: CASSDTGQQETQYF. The CDR3 DNA reads as TGTGCCAGCAGCGACACGGGACAGCAAGAGACCCAGTACTTC.

The genes are TRBV4-3 and TRBJ2-3, with a tentative D call TRBD1 (6 bases). Trimming took off 0 bases at V and 1 base at J, with 11 bases between the two ends. In germline, CDR1 is LGHNA, CDR2 YSLEER. CDR3 length: 16 residues. Here the CDR3 DNA reads TGCGCCAGCAGCCAAGATACAGGGTCGGGCACAGATACGCAGTATTTT. Encoded protein: CASSQDTGSGTDTQYF.

This sequence joins TRBV7-9 and TRBJ1-4; 11 nucleotides align to TRBD1. V shed 5 bases and J 6 bases; nucleotides not matched to a gene: 5. The CDR3 is made up of 15 amino acids. Germline loops: CDR1 SEHNR, CDR2 FQNEAQ (reference sequence). CDR3 nucleotides: TGTGCCAGCAGCGGACCGGGACAGGGGGATGAAAAACTGTTTTTT. Amino acids: CASSGPGQGDEKLFF.

The chain links TRBV9 to TRBJ1-3, with D tentatively TRBD1 (6 bases). CDR1 SGDLS and CDR2 YYNGEE come from the germline V gene. The length of the CDR3 is 14 residues. V was clipped by 4 bases and J by 6 bases, with 14 bases between them. The CDR3 DNA reads TGTGCCAGCAGCCCCTTAAGACAGGAAAACACCATATATTTT. Encoded protein: CASSPLRQENTIYF.

This rearrangement joins TRBV12-3 or TRBV12-4 to TRBJ1-1; no clear D. The ends were cut back, 3 bases at V and 4 bases at J, with 6 bases in the middle. The CDR3 contains 12 residues. CDR3 nucleotide sequence: TGTGCCAGCAGTTTTCTCGGCACTGAAGCTTTCTTT. It yields the protein CASSFLGTEAFF.

The chain has TRBV6-6 and TRBJ2-7; 12 bases agree with TRBD2. CDR1 and CDR2 (germline): MNHNY, SVGAGI (reference sequence). The length of the CDR3 is 16 residues. V shed 5 bases and J 5 bases; nucleotides not matched to a gene: 10. The DNA for the CDR3 is TGTGCCAGCAGTCCAAGACTAGCGGGGGCCCCACACGAGCAGTACTTC. Translation: CASSPRLAGAPHEQYF.

In this sample, this clone turned up once. The rearrangement links TRBV19 to TRBJ2-7, with a weak D call TRBD2 (5 bases). Looked up from germline, CDR1 is LNHDA and CDR2 is SQIVND (reference sequence). The CDR3 runs 13 residues. V gave up 3 bases and J gave up 3 bases, with 9 bases separating them. For the CDR3, the DNA is TGTGCCAGTAGTATGTCTCGGGGCTACGAGCAGTACTTC. Translated, it gives CASSMSRGYEQYF.

The chain joins TRBV19 to TRBJ1-6; TRBD1 aligns across 10 bases. Looked up from germline, CDR1 is LNHDA and CDR2 is SQIVND (reference sequence). The trim removed 7 bases at V and 9 bases at J, leaving 6 bases unmatched. CDR3 length equals 14 residues. Here the CDR3 reads CASTLTGGASPLHF. In DNA, the CDR3 is TGTGCCAGTACCCTGACAGGGGGCGCTTCACCCCTCCACTTT.

DNA of the CDR3: TGTGCCAGCAGCCACACAGGGGTCAGAGACACCATATATTTT. Its translation is CASSHTGVRDTIYF. The V and J genes are TRBV5-5 and TRBJ1-3, with 7 bases fitting TRBD1. The CDR3 length is 14 residues. The V segment lost 4 bases and the J segment 8 bases; nucleotides outside the gene matches: 9. CDR1 SGHKS and CDR2 YYEKEE come from the germline V gene (reference sequence).

The V gene is TRBV28, the J gene TRBJ1-1, with D perhaps TRBD1 (6 bases). This CDR3 comprises 14 residues. The V gene's germline CDR1 is MDHEN and CDR2 SYDVKM. V lost 6 bases and J lost 3, with 14 bases in between. CDR3 coding DNA: TGTGCCAGCAGGAGCGCGGGGGCTGACACTGAAGCTTTCTTT. Translated, it gives CASRSAGADTEAFF.

V is TRBV24-1 and J is TRBJ2-1; TRBD1 is a possible D gene (6 bases). The V gene lost 3 bases and the J gene lost 10 bases, with 12 bases spanning the gap. Germline-derived CDR1 and CDR2 are KGHDR and SFDVKD. The CDR3 loop spans 13 amino acids. CDR3 in DNA: TGTGCCACCAGTGATCAGGGGATCGGGGAGCAGTTCTTC. As protein: CATSDQGIGEQFF.

The gene calls are TRBV6-5 and TRBJ1-6; the D gene is possibly TRBD1 (5 bases). This CDR3 is built from 15 residues. The V and J ends lost 6 bases and 7 bases respectively, with 16 bases between them. Per germline, CDR1 MNHEY and CDR2 SVGAGI. The CDR3 nucleotides read TGTGCCAGCAGACCCCCGGGACGGGGGAATTCACCCCTCCACTTT. Protein product: CASRPPGRGNSPLHF.

This clone has at least ten counts. This chain connects TRBV3-1 (or the pseudogene TRBV3-2) to TRBJ1-5; no definite D call. Trimming took off 1 base at V and 6 bases at J, with 13 bases between the two ends. In germline, CDR1 is LGHDT, CDR2 YNNKEL (reference sequence). The CDR3 runs to 15 residues. DNA of the CDR3: TGTGCCAGCAGCCAAGCGCGCGACATTGGTCAGCCCCAGCATTTT. Translated, it gives CASSQARDIGQPQHF.

The gene calls are TRBV7-8 and TRBJ1-6, with D possibly being TRBD1 (5 bases). CDR3 size: 17 residues. Germline CDR1 reads SGHVS; CDR2 reads FQNEAQ. V lost 2 bases and J 0 bases, leaving 11 bases between the germline ends. The CDR3, as DNA: TGTGCCAGCAGCTTAAATTCGGGGGGCTCCTATAATTCACCCCTCCACTTT. This codes for CASSLNSGGSYNSPLHF. The whole variable domain, remainder taken from reference TRBV7-8 and TRBJ1-6, is GAGVSQSPRYKVAKRGQDVALRCDPISGHVSLFWYQQALGQGPEFLTYFQNEAQLDKSGLPSDRFFAERPEGSVSTLKIQRTQQEDSAVYLCASSLNSGGSYNSPLHFGNGTRLTVT.

The chain carries TRBV18 and TRBJ2-2; TRBD1 matches at 7 bases. The CDR3 loop spans 17 amino acids. Trimming cost V 2 bases and J 1 base; bases outside gene matches: 7. Germline-derived CDR1 and CDR2 are KGHSH and LQKENI. This CDR3 reads CASSPSYRGQNTGELFF. CDR3 in DNA: TGTGCCAGCTCACCATCGTACAGGGGCCAGAACACCGGGGAGCTGTTTTTT.

This rearrangement joins TRBV7-2 to TRBJ2-1, with D tentatively TRBD2 (6 bases). V gave up 3 bases and J gave up 0 bases, with 6 bases separating them. The CDR3 extends over 14 amino acids. Germline V lookup: CDR1 SGHTA, CDR2 FQGNSA. DNA of the CDR3: TGTGCCAGCAGCTTCGGGGGCTCCTACAATGAGCAGTTCTTC. Protein: CASSFGGSYNEQFF.

V usage is TRBV27 and J usage is TRBJ1-6; D call uncertain. CDR1 MNHEY and CDR2 SMNVEV come from the germline V gene (reference sequence). The CDR3 contains 14 residues. V dropped 5 bases and J dropped 0 bases, with 5 bases sitting between them. This CDR3 reads CASSLSSYNSPLHF. The DNA of the CDR3 is TGTGCCAGCAGTCTAAGCTCCTATAATTCACCCCTCCACTTT.

The chain couples TRBV5-8 to TRBJ1-6, with D uncertain. Trimming left V 2 bases short and J 11 bases short, with 14 bases between. CDR1 and CDR2 from the germline V gene are SGHTS and YDEGEE. The CDR3 extends over 14 amino acids. In DNA form, the CDR3 reads TGTGCCAGCAGCTTTGGGAGGGCGGTGGCACCCCTCCACTTT. Protein product: CASSFGRAVAPLHF.